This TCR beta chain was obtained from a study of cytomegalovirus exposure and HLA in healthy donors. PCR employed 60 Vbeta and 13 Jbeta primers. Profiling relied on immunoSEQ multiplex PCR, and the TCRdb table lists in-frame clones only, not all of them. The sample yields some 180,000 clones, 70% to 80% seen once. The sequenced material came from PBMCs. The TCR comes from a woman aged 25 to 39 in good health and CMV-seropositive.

CDR3 sequence reads: CASKGQGLEQYF. The CDR3 DNA is TGTGCCAGCAAAGGACAGGGCCTAGAGCAGTACTTC. The J gene is TRBJ2-7, the V gene TRBV6-6, with TRBD1 matching over 8 bases. J lost 7 bases, V lost 7 bases, and 6 bases had no gene match. This CDR3 is 12 amino acids long. From germline, CDR1 is MNHNY and CDR2 SVGAGI (reference sequence).